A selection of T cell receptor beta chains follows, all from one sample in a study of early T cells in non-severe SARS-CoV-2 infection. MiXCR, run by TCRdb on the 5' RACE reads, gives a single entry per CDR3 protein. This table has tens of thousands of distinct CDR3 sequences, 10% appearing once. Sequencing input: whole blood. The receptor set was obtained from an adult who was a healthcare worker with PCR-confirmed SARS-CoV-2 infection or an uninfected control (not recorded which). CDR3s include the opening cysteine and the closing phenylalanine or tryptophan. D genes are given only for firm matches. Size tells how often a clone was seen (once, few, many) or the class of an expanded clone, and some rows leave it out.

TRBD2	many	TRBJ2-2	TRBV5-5	TGTGCCAGTTTAGCGGGCGTAGCCGGGGAGCTGTTTTTT	CASLAGVAGELFF
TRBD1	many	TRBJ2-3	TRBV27	TGTGCCAGCAGTCCTACAATGGACAGGGGGCGCACCTCCCGCACAGATACGCAGTATTTT	CASSPTMDRGRTSRTDTQYF
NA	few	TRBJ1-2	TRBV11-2	TGTGCCAGCAGCATGAACTATGGCTACACCTTC	CASSMNYGYTF
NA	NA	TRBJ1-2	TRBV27	TGTGCCAGCAGTTTATTGGGGGTGTCTGGCTACACCTTC	CASSLLGVSGYTF
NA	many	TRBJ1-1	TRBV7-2	TGTGCCAGCAGCTTAGCTTATGAAGCTTTCTTT	CASSLAYEAFF
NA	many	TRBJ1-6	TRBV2	TGTGCCAGCAGTCCTTACAGGGTTTCGAATTCACCCCTCCACTTT	CASSPYRVSNSPLHF
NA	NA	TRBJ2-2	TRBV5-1	TGCGCCAGCAGCTTGGGGGAGGCGTACACCGGGGAGCTGTTTTTT	CASSLGEAYTGELFF
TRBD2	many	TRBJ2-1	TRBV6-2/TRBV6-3	TGTGCCAGCAGTTACCCAAAACTAGCGGGGGGCGGGAATGAGCAGTTCTTC	CASSYPKLAGGGNEQFF
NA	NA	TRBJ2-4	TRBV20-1	TGCAGTGCTATCTCGGTCGCCAAAAACATTCAGTACTTC	CSAISVAKNIQYF
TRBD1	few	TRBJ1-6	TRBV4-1	TGCGCCAGCAGCCAAGACTGGACAGGGACGCCACCCCTCCACTTT	CASSQDWTGTPPLHF
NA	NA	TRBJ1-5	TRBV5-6	TGTGCCAGCAGCCCTCCGGCCCCGACTCCATATAGCAATCAGCCCCAGCATTTT	CASSPPAPTPYSNQPQHF
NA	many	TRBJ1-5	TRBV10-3	TGTGCCACCGGGAGGGAGGGTAGCAATCAGCCCCAGCATTTT	CATGREGSNQPQHF
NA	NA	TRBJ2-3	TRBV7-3	TGTGCCAGCAGCTTCGGTCTAGCAGGGAGGACAGATACGCAGTATTTT	CASSFGLAGRTDTQYF
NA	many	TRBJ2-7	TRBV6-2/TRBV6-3	TGTGCCAGCAGTTATGAGTACGGGGTGGGTAGCGGAAACTACGAGCAGTACTTC	CASSYEYGVGSGNYEQYF
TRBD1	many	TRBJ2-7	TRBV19	TGTGCCAGTAGCCCCGGGACAGGGGGTTTCTACGAGCAGTACTTC	CASSPGTGGFYEQYF
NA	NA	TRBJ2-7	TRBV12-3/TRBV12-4	TGTGCCAGCAGTTCGGAATCGTCCTACGAGCAGTACTTC	CASSSESSYEQYF
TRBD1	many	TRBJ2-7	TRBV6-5	TGTGCCAGCCGGTTTGGGACAGGTTACAGCGAGCAGTACTTC	CASRFGTGYSEQYF
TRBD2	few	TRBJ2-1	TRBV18	TGTGCCAGCTCACCACCTAGCGGGAGCTCCTACAATGAGCAGTTCTTC	CASSPPSGSSYNEQFF
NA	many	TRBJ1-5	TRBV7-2	TGTGCCAGCAGCTGGCAAGTCAAGGGGCCCCAGCATTTT	CASSWQVKGPQHF
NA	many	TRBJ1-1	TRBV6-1	TGTGCCAGCAGAAAGGGAAGTACTGAAGCTTTCTTT	CASRKGSTEAFF
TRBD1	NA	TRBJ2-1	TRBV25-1	TGTGCCAGCAGCGGACAGGGACTTTACAATGAGCAGTTCTTC	CASSGQGLYNEQFF
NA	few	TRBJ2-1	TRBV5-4	TGTGCCAGCAGCCCGTTTGGGTTCGGTGAGCAGTTCTTC	CASSPFGFGEQFF
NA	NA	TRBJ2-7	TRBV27	TGTGCCAGCAGTTTCACCGGGGCCCACTACGAGCAGTACTTC	CASSFTGAHYEQYF
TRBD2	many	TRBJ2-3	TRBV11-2	TGTGCCAGCAGCCGATTGGTAGCGGGGGCGGTAGATACGCAGTATTTT	CASSRLVAGAVDTQYF
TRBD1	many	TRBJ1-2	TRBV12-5	TGTGCTAGTGGTTTGAGGCAGGGGGCGCGTGGCTACACCTTC	CASGLRQGARGYTF
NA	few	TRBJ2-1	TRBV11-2	TGTGCCAGCAGCTTAAGATGGGATGAGCAGTTCTTC	CASSLRWDEQFF
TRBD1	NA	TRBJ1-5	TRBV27	TGTGCCAGCAGTCTTAGGGGGCCCGATCAGCCCCAGCATTTT	CASSLRGPDQPQHF
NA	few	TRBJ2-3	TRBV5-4	TGTGCCAGCAGCTTGGCCAGGCTTAGGGGGAGCGGCTCAGATACGCAGTATTTT	CASSLARLRGSGSDTQYF
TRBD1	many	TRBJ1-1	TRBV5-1	TGCGCCAGCAGCTATGGACAGGCCGGGAACACTGAAGCTTTCTTT	CASSYGQAGNTEAFF
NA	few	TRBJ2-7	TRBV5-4	TGTGCCAGCAGCCAGGGAAGGGACAACTCCTACGAGCAGTACTTC	CASSQGRDNSYEQYF
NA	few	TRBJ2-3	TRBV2	TGTGCCAGCAGTGTAGCCACATACACAGATACGCAGTATTTT	CASSVATYTDTQYF
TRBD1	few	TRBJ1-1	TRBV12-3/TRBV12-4	TGTGCCAGCAGGCGACAGGGATCGGACACTGAAGCTTTCTTT	CASRRQGSDTEAFF
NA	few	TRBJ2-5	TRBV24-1	TGTGCCACCAGTGAAACAGGGACCCAAGAGACCCAGTACTTC	CATSETGTQETQYF